The TCR beta chain described here comes from a study of cytomegalovirus exposure and HLA in healthy donors. Findings of the study overall: Cytomegalovirus-associated TCR beta chains were listed, numbering approximately 150. Serostatus for CMV was the only available immune exposure information. A prior analysis recorded that most TCR beta V segments were productive about 87% or about 30% of the time. The HLA-A and HLA-B alleles of most subjects were reportedly predicted accurately from TCR beta sequences.

Note on this clone: Its target is unknown.

V shed 6 bases and J 3 bases; nucleotides not matched to a gene: 9. Germline CDR1 SGHRS, CDR2 YFSETQ. CDR3 length: 14 amino acids. 60 Vbeta and 13 Jbeta primers were used in PCR. Repertoires were generated with immunoSEQ multiplex PCR, while TCRdb's copy carries only in-frame clones and drops some. The repertoire holds 150,000 to 200,000 clones, with about three quarters as singletons. The sequenced sample consisted of PBMCs. The chain employs TRBV5-1 and TRBJ2-7; TRBD1 agrees at 7 bases. The sequence was obtained from a woman in her 40s in good health and CMV-seronegative. CDR3 residues: CASTNPRDSYEQYF. The CDR3 nucleotides are TGCGCCAGCACCAACCCCCGGGACAGCTACGAGCAGTACTTC.